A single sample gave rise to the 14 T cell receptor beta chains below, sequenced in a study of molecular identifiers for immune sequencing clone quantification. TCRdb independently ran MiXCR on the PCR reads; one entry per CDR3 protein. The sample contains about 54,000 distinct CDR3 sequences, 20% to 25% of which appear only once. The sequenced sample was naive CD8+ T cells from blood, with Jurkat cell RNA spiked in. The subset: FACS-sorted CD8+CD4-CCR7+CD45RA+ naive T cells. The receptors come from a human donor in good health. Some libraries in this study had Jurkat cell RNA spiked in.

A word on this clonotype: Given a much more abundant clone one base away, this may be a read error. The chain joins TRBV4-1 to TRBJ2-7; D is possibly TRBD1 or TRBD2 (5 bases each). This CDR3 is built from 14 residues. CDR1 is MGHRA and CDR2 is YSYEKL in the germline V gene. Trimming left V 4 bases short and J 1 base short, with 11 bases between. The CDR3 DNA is TGCGCCAGCAGCCTAGGGGACGGATCCTACGAGCAGTACTTC. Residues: CASSLGDGSYEQYF.

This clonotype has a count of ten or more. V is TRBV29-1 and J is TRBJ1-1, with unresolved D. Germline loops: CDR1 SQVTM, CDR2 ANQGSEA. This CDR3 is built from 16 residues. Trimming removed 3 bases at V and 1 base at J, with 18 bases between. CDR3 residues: CSVDVLVAKTNTEAFF. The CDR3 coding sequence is TGCAGCGTTGATGTTTTGGTTGCAAAGACGAACACTGAAGCTTTCTTT.

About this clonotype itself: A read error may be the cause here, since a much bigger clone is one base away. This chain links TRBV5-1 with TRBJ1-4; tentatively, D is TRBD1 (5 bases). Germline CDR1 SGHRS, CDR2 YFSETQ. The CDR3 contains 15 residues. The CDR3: CTSSLEGLKNEKLFF. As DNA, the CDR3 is TGCACCAGCAGCTTGGAGGGGCTGAAAAATGAAAAACTGTTTTTT.

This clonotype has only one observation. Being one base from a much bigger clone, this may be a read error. The CDR3 DNA follows: TGTGCCAGCACCTTTACAGGGGGCCTCTACGAGCAGTACTTC. It encodes CASTFTGGLYEQYF. The chain links TRBV28 to TRBJ2-7; TRBD1 matches at 9 bases. Per germline, CDR1 MDHEN and CDR2 SYDVKM. CDR3 length: 14 residues. Trimming at V came to 7 bases and at J to 3 bases, leaving 7 bases not matched to a gene.

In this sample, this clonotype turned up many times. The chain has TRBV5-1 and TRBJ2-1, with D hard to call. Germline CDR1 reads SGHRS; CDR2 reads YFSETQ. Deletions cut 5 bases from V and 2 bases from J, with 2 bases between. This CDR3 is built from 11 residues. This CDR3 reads CASRPYNEQFF. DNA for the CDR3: TGCGCCAGCAGGCCCTACAATGAGCAGTTCTTC.

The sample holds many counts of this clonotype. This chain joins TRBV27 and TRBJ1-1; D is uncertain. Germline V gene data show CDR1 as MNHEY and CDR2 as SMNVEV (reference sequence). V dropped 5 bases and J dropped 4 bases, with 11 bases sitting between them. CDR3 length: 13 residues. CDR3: CASSEDRGTEAFF. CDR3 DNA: TGTGCCAGCAGTGAGGACCGTGGCACTGAAGCTTTCTTT.

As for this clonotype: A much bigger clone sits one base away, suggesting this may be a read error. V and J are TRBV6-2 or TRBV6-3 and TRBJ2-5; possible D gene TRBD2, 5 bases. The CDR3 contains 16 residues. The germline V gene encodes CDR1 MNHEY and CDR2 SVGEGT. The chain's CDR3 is CAGSAGKIFLEETQYF. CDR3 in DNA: TGTGCCGGCAGCGCCGGGAAGATCTTTCTAGAAGAGACCCAGTACTTC.

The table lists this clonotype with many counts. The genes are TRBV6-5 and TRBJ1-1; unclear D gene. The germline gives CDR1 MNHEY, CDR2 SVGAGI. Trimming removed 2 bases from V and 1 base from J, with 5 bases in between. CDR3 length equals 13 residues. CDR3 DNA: TGTGCCAGCAGTTACAAGACGAACACTGAAGCTTTCTTT. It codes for CASSYKTNTEAFF.

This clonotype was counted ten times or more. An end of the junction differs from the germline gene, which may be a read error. The CDR3 DNA reads as TGTGCCAGCAGTTACCCCTCGGTCCGGATCTTT. It codes for CASSYPSVRIF. V is TRBV6-2 or TRBV6-3 and J is TRBJ1-1, with no clear D. Germline V gene lookup returns CDR1 MNHEY and CDR2 SVGEGT. The CDR3 has 11 amino acids.

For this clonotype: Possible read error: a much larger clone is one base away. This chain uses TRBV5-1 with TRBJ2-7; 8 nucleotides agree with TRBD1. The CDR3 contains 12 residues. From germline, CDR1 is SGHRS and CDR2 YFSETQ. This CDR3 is CASSLGTGWQHF. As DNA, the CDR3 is TGCGCCAGCAGCTTAGGGACAGGCTGGCAGCACTTC. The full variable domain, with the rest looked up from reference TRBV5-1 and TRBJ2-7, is KAGVTQTPRYLIKTRGQQVTLSCSPISGHRSVSWYQQTPGQGLQFLFEYFSETQRNKGNFPGRFSGRQFSNSRSEMNVSTLELGDSALYLCASSLGTGWQHFGPGTRLTVT.

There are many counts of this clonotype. CDR3: CASRGPLLMDEQFF. Written as DNA, the CDR3 is TGTGCCAGCAGGGGGCCATTGCTTATGGATGAGCAGTTCTTC. V is TRBV27 and J is TRBJ2-1; tentative D call: TRBD1 (5 bases). Germline V CDR1 and CDR2: MNHEY, SMNVEV (reference sequence). This CDR3 region has 14 residues. The V end lost 6 bases, the J end lost 8 bases, and 17 bases lay between the germline ends.

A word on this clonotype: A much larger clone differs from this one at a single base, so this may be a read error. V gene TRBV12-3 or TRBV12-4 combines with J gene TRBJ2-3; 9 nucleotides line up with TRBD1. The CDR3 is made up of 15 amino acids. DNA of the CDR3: TGTGCCTGCAGTAGGGACAGGGTTAACCTAGATACGCAGTATTTT. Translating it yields CACSRDRVNLDTQYF.

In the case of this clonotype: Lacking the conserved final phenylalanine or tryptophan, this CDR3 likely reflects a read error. Here the CDR3 DNA reads TGTGCCAGCCAGACGTTGGCTACCCCGAACACTGAAGCTTTCCTT. This translates into CASQTLATPNTEAFL. The V and J genes are TRBV5-6 and TRBJ1-1; D call uncertain. V was cut by 7 bases and J by 1 base, with 17 bases left in between. This CDR3 has 15 amino acids. Germline assignment: CDR1 SGHDT and CDR2 YYEEEE.

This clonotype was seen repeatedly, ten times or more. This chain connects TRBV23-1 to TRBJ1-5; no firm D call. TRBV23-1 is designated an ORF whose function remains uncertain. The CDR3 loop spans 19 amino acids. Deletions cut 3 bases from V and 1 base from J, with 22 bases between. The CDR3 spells CASSQHLNGIGSSNQPQHF. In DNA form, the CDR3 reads TGCGCCAGCAGTCAGCACCTAAATGGAATCGGGTCCAGCAATCAGCCCCAGCATTTT.